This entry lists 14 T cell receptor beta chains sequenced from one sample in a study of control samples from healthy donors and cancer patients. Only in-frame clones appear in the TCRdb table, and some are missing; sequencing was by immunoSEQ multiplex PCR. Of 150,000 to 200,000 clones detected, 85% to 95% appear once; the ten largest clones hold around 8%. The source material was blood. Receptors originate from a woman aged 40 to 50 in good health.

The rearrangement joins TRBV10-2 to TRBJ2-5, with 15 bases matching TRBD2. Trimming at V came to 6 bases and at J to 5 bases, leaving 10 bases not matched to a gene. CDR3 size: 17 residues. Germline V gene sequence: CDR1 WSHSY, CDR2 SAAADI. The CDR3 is CASSRTSGRAGEETQYF. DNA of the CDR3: TGCGCCAGCAGCCGGACTAGCGGGAGGGCCGGGGAGGAGACCCAGTACTTC.

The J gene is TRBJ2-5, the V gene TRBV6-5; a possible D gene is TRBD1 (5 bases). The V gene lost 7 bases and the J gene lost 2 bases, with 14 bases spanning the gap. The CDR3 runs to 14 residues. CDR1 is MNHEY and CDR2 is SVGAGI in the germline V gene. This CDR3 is CASTTFRAQETQYF. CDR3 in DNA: TGTGCCAGCACTACGTTCAGGGCGCAAGAGACCCAGTACTTC.

The CDR3 DNA follows: TGTGCCTGGGGTGGACAGAGCAATCAGCCCCAGCATTTT. Protein sequence: CAWGGQSNQPQHF. This chain connects TRBV30 to TRBJ1-5; perhaps TRBD1 as D (6 bases). The CDR3 runs to 13 residues. Germline V gene sequence: CDR1 GTSNPN, CDR2 SVGIG (reference sequence). The V gene lost 5 bases and the J gene lost 1 base, with 9 bases spanning the gap.

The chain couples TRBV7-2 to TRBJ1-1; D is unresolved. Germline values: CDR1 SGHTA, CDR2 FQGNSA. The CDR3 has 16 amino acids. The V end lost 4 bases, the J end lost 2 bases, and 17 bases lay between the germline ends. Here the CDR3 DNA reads TGTGCCAGCAGCTCCCACCTACAGAATACAAACACTGAAGCTTTCTTT. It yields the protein CASSSHLQNTNTEAFF.

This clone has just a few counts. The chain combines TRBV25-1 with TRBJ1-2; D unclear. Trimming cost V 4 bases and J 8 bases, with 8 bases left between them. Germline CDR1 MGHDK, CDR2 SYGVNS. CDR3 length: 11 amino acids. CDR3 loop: CASSGSRGYTF. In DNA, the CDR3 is TGTGCCAGCAGTGGCTCCCGGGGCTACACCTTC.

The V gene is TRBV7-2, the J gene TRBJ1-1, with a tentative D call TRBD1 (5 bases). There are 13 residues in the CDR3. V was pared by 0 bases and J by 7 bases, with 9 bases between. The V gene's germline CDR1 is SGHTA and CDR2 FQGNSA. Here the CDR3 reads CASSLAGAGEAFF. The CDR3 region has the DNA TGTGCCAGCAGCTTAGCCGGGGCGGGTGAAGCTTTCTTT.

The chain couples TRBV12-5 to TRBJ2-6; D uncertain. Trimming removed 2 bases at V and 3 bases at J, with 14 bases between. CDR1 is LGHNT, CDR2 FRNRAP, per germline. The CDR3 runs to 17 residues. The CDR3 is CASGLPSPGFGANVLTF. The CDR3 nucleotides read TGTGCTAGTGGTTTGCCCTCCCCCGGCTTTGGGGCCAACGTCCTGACTTTC.

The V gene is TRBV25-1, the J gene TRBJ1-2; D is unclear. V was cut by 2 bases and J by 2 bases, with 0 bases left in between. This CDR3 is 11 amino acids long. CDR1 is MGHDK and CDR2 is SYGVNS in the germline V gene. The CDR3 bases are TGTGCCAGCAGTGAAAACTATGGCTACACCTTC. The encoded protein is CASSENYGYTF.

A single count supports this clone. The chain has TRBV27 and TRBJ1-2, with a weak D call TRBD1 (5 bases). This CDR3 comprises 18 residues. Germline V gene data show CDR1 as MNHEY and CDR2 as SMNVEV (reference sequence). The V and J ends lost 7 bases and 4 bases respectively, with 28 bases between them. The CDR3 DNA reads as TGTGCCAGCAACCCTTCTCGAGGTCGGGGAGGGGCGGGCTATGGCTACACCTTC. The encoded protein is CASNPSRGRGGAGYGYTF.

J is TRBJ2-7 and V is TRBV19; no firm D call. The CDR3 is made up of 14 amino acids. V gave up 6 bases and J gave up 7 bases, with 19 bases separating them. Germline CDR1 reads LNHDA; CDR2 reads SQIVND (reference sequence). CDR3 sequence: CASRSVPRNGEQYF. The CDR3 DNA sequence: TGTGCCAGTAGATCCGTCCCCAGGAACGGAGAGCAGTACTTC.

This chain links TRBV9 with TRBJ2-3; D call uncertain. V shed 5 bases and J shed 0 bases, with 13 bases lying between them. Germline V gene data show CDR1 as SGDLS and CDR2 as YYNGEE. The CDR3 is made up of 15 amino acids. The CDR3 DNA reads TGTGCCAGCAGTAAAACCTTTGGTAGCACAGATACGCAGTATTTT. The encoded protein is CASSKTFGSTDTQYF.

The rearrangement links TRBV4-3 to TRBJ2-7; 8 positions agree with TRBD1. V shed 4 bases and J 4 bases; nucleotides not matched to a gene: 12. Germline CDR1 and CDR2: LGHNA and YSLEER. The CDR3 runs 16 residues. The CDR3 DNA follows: TGCGCCAGCAGCCGAAACGGACAGGGTATAAAGTACGAGCAGTACTTC. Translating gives CASSRNGQGIKYEQYF.

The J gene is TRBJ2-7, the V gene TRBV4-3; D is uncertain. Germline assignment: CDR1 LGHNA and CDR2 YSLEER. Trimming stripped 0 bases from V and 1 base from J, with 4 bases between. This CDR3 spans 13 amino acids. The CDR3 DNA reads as TGCGCCAGCAGCCAAGAGCCGTCCTACGAGCAGTACTTC. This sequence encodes CASSQEPSYEQYF.

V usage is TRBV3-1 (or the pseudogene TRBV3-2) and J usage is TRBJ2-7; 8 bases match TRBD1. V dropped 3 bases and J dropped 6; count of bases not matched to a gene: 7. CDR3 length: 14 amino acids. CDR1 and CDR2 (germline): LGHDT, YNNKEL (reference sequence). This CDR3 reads CASSQLSTGGEQYF. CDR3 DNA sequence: TGTGCCAGCAGCCAGCTTAGCACAGGGGGCGAGCAGTACTTC.